The entry that follows covers one TCR beta chain sequence. Its antigen is undetermined. One junction end disagrees with the germline gene, perhaps due to a read error. The data originate from a study of T cell repertoires in cytomegalovirus infection. About the study: CMV epitopes in the study were HLA-C-restricted (recently identified) and HLA-B-restricted (well studied). It can be stated that public TCR beta signatures indicated CMV infection as well as a matching HLA type.

The CDR3 is 14 residues long. The germline V gene encodes CDR1 SGHVS and CDR2 FNYEAQ. TCRdb re-called the reads with MiXCR, one entry per CDR3 protein. This table holds approximately 500,000 distinct CDR3 sequences, roughly a third found once. This chain connects TRBV7-6 to TRBJ2-2, with D perhaps TRBD2 (6 bases). The sample was cultured PBMCs, taken from culture after CMV antigen stimulation. The receptor was derived from a human donor in good health (CMV status not recorded). Some clones in this sample may be carry-over from other donors' samples. Here the CDR3 reads CASRPSEWTGELFF. CDR3 DNA: TGTGCTAGCAGACCTAGCGAGTGGACCGGGGAGCTGTTTTTT.